The subject of this entry is one T cell receptor beta chain. This specimen belongs to a study of blood T cell repertoires in COVID-19. Study context: There were acute and convalescent COVID-19 samples, and they came from the United States, Italy and Spain. T cells, B-cell-depleted T cells, or PBMCs provided the cDNA or gDNA that served as material.

This CDR3 comprises 15 residues. V shed 0 bases and J shed 1 base, with 8 bases lying between them. Per germline, CDR1 SGHNT and CDR2 YYREEE (reference sequence). Original processing methods: It was from reference gene primer amplification that nucleated cell counts were estimated. TCRdb's copy holds only in-frame clones and misses some; the assay was immunoSEQ multiplex PCR. For V, J and clone size, that table is used; D and trimming come from the DNA. The sample holds about 200,000 clones, around 85% seen once. Sequencing used peripheral blood. The chain is built from TRBV5-4 and TRBJ1-3; D possibly corresponds to TRBD1 (5 bases). The clonotype comes from an elderly woman with acute or convalescent COVID-19. DNA for the CDR3: TGTGCCAGCAGCTTGGGTGCAGGGTCTGGAAACACCATATATTTT. Its translation: CASSLGAGSGNTIYF.